These T cell receptor beta chains were read from a single sample in a study of CD8+CD57+ T cells in acquired aplastic anemia. From the reads, TCRdb called clonotypes with MiXCR, one entry per CDR3 protein. The sample records roughly 200,000 distinct CDR3 sequences, roughly 65% being singletons. Input material: sorted CD4+, CD8+, or CD8+CD57+ T cells (not recorded which) from PBMCs. Receptors originate from a human donor with aplastic anemia. Both conserved end residues are part of each CDR3. D genes are given only for firm matches. Clone size is stated in some rows and not others, as once, few, many or a class when expanded.

d_gene,v_gene,abundance,j_gene,CDR3nt,CDR3aa
.,TRBV20-1,many,TRBJ2-1,TGCAGTGCGGATTCTGAGCGGAATCACAATGAGCAGTTCTTC,CSADSERNHNEQFF
.,TRBV7-6,.,TRBJ2-1,TGTGCCAGCACCAAGACATACGACAGATACAATGAGCAGTTCTTC,CASTKTYDRYNEQFF
.,TRBV2,.,TRBJ1-6,TGTGCCAGCAGTGTAAGTGAGCTGACTTCACCCCTCCACTTT,CASSVSELTSPLHF
.,TRBV7-2,.,TRBJ2-1,TGTGCCAGCAGCTTAATAGGCTCCTACAATGAGCAGTTCTTC,CASSLIGSYNEQFF
TRBD1,TRBV7-6,.,TRBJ1-2,TGTGCCAGCAGCTTGGACAGGGGGCGCGGAGCTAACTATGGCTACACCTTC,CASSLDRGRGANYGYTF
.,TRBV6-1,many,TRBJ2-7,TGTGCCGCTAATGGGGCGGTCCCCTCCTACGAGCAGTACTTC,CAANGAVPSYEQYF
TRBD1,TRBV25-1,many,TRBJ2-1,TGTGCCAGCAGTGACTACCGGGACAGAATCTACAATGAGCAGTTCTTC,CASSDYRDRIYNEQFF
TRBD1,TRBV2,.,TRBJ2-5,TGTGCCAGCAATTTACAGGGGCCAAGGGGAGAGACCCAGTACTTC,CASNLQGPRGETQYF
.,TRBV19,many,TRBJ1-1,TGTGCCAGTAGTCAGTCATACGCGGCTTTCTTT,CASSQSYAAFF
TRBD1,TRBV7-6,.,TRBJ1-1,TGTGCCAGCAGCTTAGCGGGACAGACGTACACTGAAGCTTTCTTT,CASSLAGQTYTEAFF
.,TRBV20-1,once,TRBJ1-5,TGCAGTGCTAGGCCCGGACAGCCCCAGCATTTT,CSARPGQPQHF
TRBD1,TRBV5-1,once,TRBJ1-2,TGCGCCAGCAGCTTCCGGGACAGGGACTACACCTTC,CASSFRDRDYTF
TRBD2,TRBV14,many,TRBJ2-1,TGTGCCAGCACTCTGCTAGCGGGGGTTTCCTACAATGAGCAGTTCTTC,CASTLLAGVSYNEQFF
TRBD1,TRBV15,.,TRBJ2-3,TGTGCCACCAGCGGGAAGGCAGGGGGTGGTGCAGATACGCAGTATTTT,CATSGKAGGGADTQYF
.,TRBV24-1,.,TRBJ2-4,TGTGCCACCAGTGACGAGACAGTGAAAAACATTCAGTACTTC,CATSDETVKNIQYF
TRBD1,TRBV4-2,.,TRBJ1-5,TGTGCCAGCAGCCCGCGGTGGGACAGCGATCAGCCCCAGCATTTT,CASSPRWDSDQPQHF
TRBD1,TRBV6-5,many,TRBJ1-2,TGTGCCAGCAGTTACGCAGGGGGCGATGGCTACACCTTC,CASSYAGGDGYTF
.,TRBV6-1,once,TRBJ1-6,TGTGCCAGCACGGTTCCGACCGGTGCATCACCCCTCCACTTT,CASTVPTGASPLHF
TRBD1,TRBV24-1,.,TRBJ2-4,TGTGCCACCAGTGAAGGGACAGTTGACATTCAGTACTTC,CATSEGTVDIQYF
.,TRBV10-3,.,TRBJ2-2,TGTGCCATCAGTGAACGGGGTGGCACCGGGGAGCTGTTTTTT,CAISERGGTGELFF